A single sample is the source of the 11 T cell receptor beta chains below, sequenced in a study of blood T cells in healthy people across ages. It was with a sample-barcoded 5' primer and a J-beta primer mix that a second PCR of roughly 7 to 12 cycles was run. TCRdb fed the 5' RACE reads into MiXCR, producing one record per CDR3 protein. This table holds around 670,000 distinct CDR3 sequences, about 28% found once. The sequencing sample was made of blood. The receptors come from a woman older than 75 in good health.

In the case of this clonotype: It may be a read error: a sequence one base away is much more abundant. CDR3 sequence: CASSQRGMSADTQYF. For the CDR3, the DNA is TGTGCCAGCAGCCAGAGAGGGATGTCCGCAGATACGCAGTATTTT. V gene TRBV12-3 or TRBV12-4 combines with J gene TRBJ2-3, with a weak D call TRBD2 (5 bases). This CDR3 spans 15 amino acids. Trimming cost V 6 bases and J 4 bases, with 17 bases left between them.

This clonotype has ten or more counts. J is TRBJ2-1 and V is TRBV27, with a possible D match to TRBD1 (6 bases). The CDR3 has 13 amino acids. The germline V gene encodes CDR1 MNHEY and CDR2 SMNVEV (reference sequence). V was trimmed by 8 bases and J by 7 bases, leaving 15 bases between them. CDR3 residues: CASSGPDRNEQFF. The CDR3 DNA is TGTGCCAGCTCCGGGCCTGACAGGAATGAGCAGTTCTTC.

Points on this clonotype: This may come from a read error, since a much larger clone is one base off. The chain recombines TRBV20-1 with TRBJ2-3, with D unresolved. Deletions cut 1 base from V and 0 bases from J, with 17 bases between. The CDR3 is 17 residues long. CDR1 is DFQATT and CDR2 is SNEGSKA in the germline V gene (reference sequence). The CDR3 region is CSARAFSCGTSTDTQYF. DNA for the CDR3: TGCAGTGCTAGAGCCTTCTCATGTGGAACTAGCACAGATACGCAGTATTTT.

This clonotype has ten or more counts. This chain joins TRBV5-6 and TRBJ2-3; 10 nucleotides agree with TRBD2. The CDR3 consists of 16 residues. The ends lost 2 bases at V and 0 bases at J; junction bases unmatched: 3. Per the germline V gene, CDR1 is SGHDT and CDR2 is YYEEEE. For the CDR3, the DNA is TGTGCCAGCAGCTTTGGACTAGCGGCTAGCACAGATACGCAGTATTTT. Encoded protein: CASSFGLAASTDTQYF.

The gene calls are TRBV7-9 and TRBJ1-1, with D maybe TRBD1 (6 bases). In germline, CDR1 is SEHNR, CDR2 FQNEAQ (reference sequence). This CDR3 is built from 14 residues. Deletions cut 5 bases from V and 4 bases from J, with 14 bases between. CDR3 in amino acids: CASSPGQKFTEAFF. CDR3 nucleotides: TGTGCCAGCAGCCCTGGACAGAAATTCACTGAAGCTTTCTTT.

This clonotype has more than one count but fewer than ten. The V gene is TRBV7-8, the J gene TRBJ2-7, with 10 bases lining up with TRBD2. The trim removed 5 bases at V and 10 bases at J, leaving 11 bases unmatched. The V gene's germline CDR1 is SGHVS and CDR2 FQNEAQ. This CDR3 comprises 14 residues. The CDR3 here is CASSGSGGARSQYF. Here the CDR3 DNA reads TGTGCCAGCAGCGGGAGCGGGGGGGCGAGATCCCAGTACTTC.

In the case of this clonotype: This may be a read error, as it is one base from a much larger clone. The rearrangement uses TRBV29-1 and TRBJ1-4; possibly TRBD1 for D (5 bases). The CDR3 is 14 residues long. CDR1 is SQVTM, CDR2 ANQGSEA, per germline. The CDR3 loop reads CSVGAQGQSGKRFF. The CDR3 coding sequence is TGCAGCGTTGGGGCCCAGGGCCAATCGGGAAAACGGTTTTTT.

This clonotype was seen repeatedly, ten times or more. The chain is built from TRBV9 and TRBJ1-4, with unresolved D. CDR1 and CDR2 from the germline V gene are SGDLS and YYNGEE. The V end was cut by 3 bases, the J end by 4 bases, with 16 bases between. The CDR3 is 16 residues long. The CDR3 bases are TGTGCCAGCAGCGCCCTACCCGGAGCCGATAATGAAAAACTGTTTTTT. It codes for CASSALPGADNEKLFF. The variable domain in full, with the rest retrieved from reference TRBV9 and TRBJ1-4, is DSGVTQTPKHLITATGQRVTLRCSPRSGDLSVYWYQQSLDQGLQFLIQYYNGEERAKGNILERFSAQQFPDLHSELNLSSLELGDSALYFCASSALPGADNEKLFFGSGTQLSVL.

This clonotype was found many times. This chain joins TRBV10-3 and TRBJ1-6; maybe TRBD1 (5 bases). V lost 4 bases to trimming and J lost 8 bases, with 9 bases between them. Looked up from germline, CDR1 is ENHRY and CDR2 is SYGVKD. The CDR3 spans 13 residues. The CDR3 coding sequence is TGTGCCATCAGTGGCAGACAGTATTCACCCCTCCACTTT. Encoded protein: CAISGRQYSPLHF.

Only a few counts were recorded for this clonotype. The V call is TRBV7-9, the J call TRBJ1-1; D ambiguous. Trimming cost V 7 bases and J 5 bases, with 17 bases left between them. CDR1 SEHNR and CDR2 FQNEAQ come from the germline V gene (reference sequence). The CDR3 is made up of 14 amino acids. The CDR3 region is CASKPGRGETEAFF. CDR3 in DNA: TGTGCCAGCAAACCAGGACGGGGTGAAACTGAAGCTTTCTTT.

V gene TRBV28 combines with J gene TRBJ1-4; the D is unclear. CDR3 size: 14 residues. The V gene's germline CDR1 is MDHEN and CDR2 SYDVKM. V was pared by 6 bases and J by 4 bases, with 12 bases between. The CDR3 bases are TGTGCCAGCAGGTGGGCTATGGGTAATGAAAAACTGTTTTTT. It yields the protein CASRWAMGNEKLFF.